The text below deals with one T cell receptor (beta chain). What it binds is unknown. A multiplex PCR was run with 60 Vbeta primers and 13 Jbeta primers. This table comes from immunoSEQ multiplex PCR, and its TCRdb copy is limited to in-frame clones, with some not included. The sample includes 100,000 to 150,000 clones, about four fifths seen only once; the top ten take 3% to 4%. The data are from a study of cytomegalovirus exposure and HLA in healthy donors. Healthy bone marrow donors supplied every sample. The V gene lost 3 bases and the J gene lost 0 bases, with 12 bases spanning the gap. Germline assignment: CDR1 SQVTM and CDR2 ANQGSEA. This CDR3 is built from 15 residues. Whole-study findings and limits: There were some public TCRs occurring in many donors, but most TCR sequences were rare. Later work found most CMV-associated TCR beta chains apparently HLA-restricted.

The gene calls are TRBV29-1 and TRBJ2-1, with a weak D call TRBD2 (5 bases). The sample taken for sequencing was PBMCs. The source of this sequence is a woman aged 40 to 49 in good health and CMV-seronegative. The CDR3 nucleotides read TGCAGCGTTGACATAGCGCCCAGCTCCTACAATGAGCAGTTCTTC. Protein sequence: CSVDIAPSSYNEQFF.